This TCR beta chain is drawn from a study of monozygotic twins with inflammatory bowel disease. The germline CDR1 and CDR2 sequences are DFQATT and SNEGSKA (reference sequence). The CDR3 loop spans 11 amino acids. For every sample, eight separate reactions were used to make cDNA. With the 5' RACE reads reprocessed, TCRdb shows one record per CDR3 protein and no DNA. In all, the sample yields 200,000 to 250,000 distinct CDR3 sequences. The chain links TRBV20-1 to TRBJ2-1; with no DNA, the TCRdb D assignment of TRBD1 cannot be verified. This receptor was obtained from a human donor with ulcerative colitis or Crohn's disease, or a healthy co-twin of an affected twin (not recorded which). The sequenced material came from blood. CDR3: CSATARNEQFF.